What follows are 15 T cell receptor beta chains derived from one specimen sequenced in a study of T cells in localized non-small cell lung cancer. TCRdb's table, derived via immunoSEQ multiplex PCR, lists solely in-frame clones and lacks some. Of 25,000 to 35,000 clones in the sample, about 86% were seen once. Source: peripheral blood mononuclear cells, taken before any cancer treatment. The receptors stem from a man aged 40 to 69 with stage III lung adenocarcinoma.

The chain joins TRBV10-3 to TRBJ1-1, with a possible D match to TRBD1 (5 bases). Per the germline V gene, CDR1 is ENHRY and CDR2 is SYGVKD. This CDR3 contains 11 residues. V was trimmed by 4 bases and J by 7 bases, leaving 7 bases between them. CDR3 sequence: CAISGGIEAFF. Written as DNA, the CDR3 is TGTGCCATCAGTGGGGGGATTGAAGCTTTCTTT.

The J gene is TRBJ1-3, the V gene TRBV11-2; D is unclear. The CDR3 is made up of 12 amino acids. The germline V gene encodes CDR1 SGHAT and CDR2 FQNNGV. V lost 0 bases and J lost 9, with 6 bases in between. CDR3 region: CASSLDTGTIYF. In DNA form, the CDR3 reads TGTGCCAGCAGCTTAGATACGGGCACCATATATTTT.

This rearrangement joins TRBV18 to TRBJ2-1, with TRBD1 as a possible D gene (6 bases). The CDR3 has 18 amino acids. Germline V gene data show CDR1 as KGHSH and CDR2 as LQKENI. V was pared by 0 bases and J by 6 bases, with 21 bases between. CDR3 in DNA: TGTGCCAGCTCACCACCAATGGGGGCTCCGGATATACTCAATGAGCAGTTCTTC. Amino acid sequence: CASSPPMGAPDILNEQFF.

The V call is TRBV19, the J call TRBJ1-3; no clear D. Trimming removed 2 bases at V and 2 bases at J, with 10 bases between. The CDR3 contains 15 residues. CDR1 is LNHDA, CDR2 SQIVND, per germline (reference sequence). The CDR3 protein is CASSISRGTGNTIYF. Here the CDR3 DNA reads TGTGCCAGTAGTATATCCCGGGGAACTGGAAACACCATATATTTT.

The gene calls are TRBV5-4 and TRBJ2-7; possible D gene TRBD1, 5 bases. The CDR3 sequence is 15 residues long. Germline V gene lookup returns CDR1 SGHNT and CDR2 YYREEE (reference sequence). Trimming shortened V by 3 bases and J by 0 bases, and 13 bases separated the two germline ends. The CDR3 loop reads CASSSRDSLSYEQYV. CDR3 bases: TGTGCCAGCAGCTCCAGGGATTCCCTCTCCTACGAGCAGTACGTC.

The rearrangement links TRBV7-9 to TRBJ2-1; 9 bases align to TRBD2. Germline V lookup: CDR1 SEHNR, CDR2 FQNEAQ (reference sequence). The CDR3 covers 17 residues. The V and J ends lost 2 bases and 5 bases, in that order; junction bases with no gene match: 10. Written as DNA, the CDR3 is TGTGCCAGCAGCTTACCCGCTCGACTAGCGGTCCACAATGAGCAGTTCTTC. Translated: CASSLPARLAVHNEQFF.

V gene TRBV27 combines with J gene TRBJ2-2, with 8 bases lining up with TRBD1. Germline V gives CDR1 MNHEY, CDR2 SMNVEV (reference sequence). V shed 5 bases, J shed 4 bases, and the junction held 3 bases outside the gene matches. This CDR3 contains 14 residues. The CDR3: CASSRTGSTGELFF. The CDR3 nucleotides are TGTGCCAGCAGTAGGACAGGGAGCACCGGGGAGCTGTTTTTT.

Only one count was recorded for this clone. V usage is TRBV6-6 and J usage is TRBJ1-5; D is uncertain. The CDR3 consists of 12 residues. Germline values: CDR1 MNHNY, CDR2 SVGAGI (reference sequence). Trimming took 2 bases from V and 5 from J, leaving 4 bases between them. CDR3 loop: CASSYEDQPQHF. Written as DNA, the CDR3 is TGTGCCAGCAGTTACGAGGATCAGCCCCAGCATTTT.

There are a few counts of this clone. This chain links TRBV2 with TRBJ2-5, with TRBD2 matching over 7 bases. The CDR3 is 15 amino acids. CDR1 SNHLY and CDR2 FYNNEI come from the germline V gene. V was pared by 3 bases and J by 0 bases, with 4 bases of the junction left unmatched. DNA for the CDR3: TGTGCCAGCAGTGAGGCTAGCGGATACCAAGAGACCCAGTACTTC. This translates into CASSEASGYQETQYF.

The J gene is TRBJ2-3, the V gene TRBV7-3, with a possible D match to TRBD2 (6 bases). Trimming stripped 2 bases from V and 6 bases from J, with 18 bases between. CDR3 length equals 16 residues. Germline assignment: CDR1 SGHTA and CDR2 FQGTGA. CDR3 sequence: CASSLSGDSKLDTQYF. DNA for the CDR3: TGTGCCAGCAGCTTATCGGGGGACTCTAAGCTGGATACGCAGTATTTT.

The CDR3 sequence: CASSRQGVGGNTIYF. The CDR3 region has the DNA TGTGCCAGCAGCAGACAGGGTGTGGGTGGAAACACCATATATTTT. The chain uses TRBV6-5 and TRBJ1-3; 7 nucleotides line up with TRBD1. CDR3 length equals 15 residues. Trimming cost V 6 bases and J 3 bases; bases outside gene matches: 8. Per germline, CDR1 MNHEY and CDR2 SVGAGI.

The chain employs TRBV19 and TRBJ1-2; weak D call: TRBD1 (5 bases). V lost 4 bases and J 4 bases, leaving 10 bases between the germline ends. Germline values: CDR1 LNHDA, CDR2 SQIVND (reference sequence). This CDR3 has 13 residues. The CDR3 DNA reads as TGTGCCAGTAGTACCAGGGAAATCTATGGCTACACCTTC. Translation gives CASSTREIYGYTF.

The gene calls are TRBV19 and TRBJ1-1, with D uncertain. Germline V gene data show CDR1 as LNHDA and CDR2 as SQIVND (reference sequence). V lost 7 bases and J lost 4, with 19 bases in between. This CDR3 region has 15 residues. This chain's CDR3 is CASTPQRAAVTEAFF. DNA for the CDR3: TGTGCCAGTACCCCCCAAAGGGCAGCGGTCACTGAAGCTTTCTTT.

This CDR3 is CASTLGGTGNTGELFF. CDR3 in DNA: TGTGCCAGCACCCTGGGAGGGACAGGGAACACCGGGGAGCTGTTTTTT. V usage is TRBV25-1 and J usage is TRBJ2-2, with D perhaps TRBD1 (8 bases). CDR3 length: 16 amino acids. Looked up from germline, CDR1 is MGHDK and CDR2 is SYGVNS. Trimming took 7 bases from V and 1 from J, leaving 16 bases between them.

The chain carries TRBV5-1 and TRBJ2-2; D remains ambiguous. CDR1 is SGHRS and CDR2 is YFSETQ in the germline V gene. V was cut by 1 base and J by 10 bases, with 8 bases left in between. CDR3 length equals 12 residues. CDR3 sequence reads: CASSLLDTELFF. In DNA form, the CDR3 reads TGCGCCAGCAGCTTGTTGGATACGGAGCTGTTTTTT.